Listed here are 12 T cell receptor beta chains from one sample, sequenced in a study of T cell repertoires in cytomegalovirus infection. Via MiXCR, TCRdb re-called the reads, giving one row per CDR3 protein. Of more than 250,000 distinct CDR3 sequences in the sample, approximately 13% were seen once. The sample consisted of PBMCs. These receptors were obtained from a human donor in good health (CMV status not recorded). Some clones in this sample may be carry-over from other donors' samples.

The V gene is TRBV29-1, the J gene TRBJ2-5, with D unresolved. V lost 6 bases and J lost 0, with 2 bases in between. There are 10 residues in the CDR3. Germline assignment: CDR1 SQVTM and CDR2 ANQGSEA. CDR3 region: CSVDQETQYF. DNA of the CDR3: TGCAGCGTCGACCAAGAGACCCAGTACTTC.

In this sample, this clonotype turned up many times. The chain combines TRBV7-9 with TRBJ1-1; 8 bases line up with TRBD1. Per germline, CDR1 SEHNR and CDR2 FQNEAQ (reference sequence). The CDR3 totals 15 residues. With 2 bases clipped from V and 4 bases from J, the junction kept 6 bases outside the gene matches. The CDR3 spells CASSLPTGVGTEAFF. The CDR3 nucleotides are TGTGCCAGCAGCTTACCGACAGGGGTTGGCACTGAAGCTTTCTTT.

The genes are TRBV29-1 and TRBJ1-2; D might be TRBD1 (6 bases). Deletions cut 7 bases from V and 6 bases from J, with 21 bases between. Germline CDR1 reads SQVTM; CDR2 reads ANQGSEA. The CDR3 spans 14 residues. CDR3 sequence: CSARTRGSINGYTF. The DNA of the CDR3 is TGCAGCGCCCGGACTAGGGGGTCTATCAATGGCTACACCTTC.

The chain employs TRBV19 and TRBJ1-2; D gene ambiguous. CDR1 is LNHDA, CDR2 SQIVND, per germline (reference sequence). The CDR3 has 12 amino acids. Trimming left V 9 bases short and J 3 bases short, with 11 bases between. The CDR3, as DNA: TGTGCCAGCAGAAGGGCAGACTATGGCTACACCTTC. Its protein is CASRRADYGYTF.

This clonotype showed up just a few times. The genes are TRBV14 and TRBJ1-2, with D possibly being TRBD1 (5 bases). The CDR3 extends over 14 amino acids. Deletions cut 0 bases from V and 4 bases from J, with 9 bases between. Germline V CDR1 and CDR2: SGHDN, FVKESK. In DNA, the CDR3 is TGTGCCAGCAGCCAAGAAATGACAGCCTATGGCTACACCTTC. This gives the protein CASSQEMTAYGYTF.

This clonotype has ten or more counts. This sequence joins TRBV4-2 and TRBJ2-3; the D gene could be TRBD1 or TRBD2 (6 bases each). V shed 1 base and J shed 1 base, with 12 bases lying between them. The CDR3 runs to 16 residues. Germline V gene sequence: CDR1 LGHNA, CDR2 YNFKEQ. The CDR3 sequence is CASSQVVGGGTDTQYF. Written as DNA, the CDR3 is TGTGCCAGCAGCCAAGTGGTCGGGGGCGGCACAGATACGCAGTATTTT.

This clonotype has just a few counts. The chain carries TRBV23-1 and TRBJ1-5; tentative D call: TRBD1 (5 bases). TRBV23-1 is an ORF, and what it does is uncertain. V lost 2 bases to trimming and J lost 4 bases, with 6 bases between them. This CDR3 has 13 amino acids. CDR3 sequence (DNA): TGCGCCAGCAGTCAACGGGGGAATCAGCCCCAGCATTTT. It encodes CASSQRGNQPQHF.

The chain has TRBV5-1 and TRBJ2-1; no clear D. Trimming pared 0 bases from V and 0 bases from J, leaving 13 bases between. CDR1 is SGHRS, CDR2 YFSETQ, per germline. This CDR3 is 17 amino acids long. The CDR3 region is CASSLDPPAHSYNEQFF. CDR3 nucleotides: TGCGCCAGCAGCTTGGATCCCCCCGCCCACTCCTACAATGAGCAGTTCTTC.

The chain combines TRBV4-3 with TRBJ2-7; TRBD2 matches 10 bases. Trimming removed 0 bases from V and 1 base from J; junction bases left unmatched: 3. Germline V lookup: CDR1 LGHNA, CDR2 YSLEER. The CDR3 is 16 residues long. In nucleotides, the CDR3 is TGCGCCAGCAGCCAAGAAGTACTAGCGGGATCCTACGAGCAGTACTTC. Encoded protein: CASSQEVLAGSYEQYF.

This clonotype appeared many times. This sequence joins TRBV15 and TRBJ2-2; TRBD1 matches 8 bases. The junction had 7 bases not matched to a gene; V was cut back by 6 bases and J by 4 bases. The V gene's germline CDR1 is LNHNV and CDR2 YYDKDF (reference sequence). This CDR3 is built from 15 residues. The CDR3 nucleotides read TGTGCCACCAGGGCGTGGACAGGGTCCACCGGGGAGCTGTTTTTT. This translates into CATRAWTGSTGELFF.

This clonotype was detected only a few times. The rearrangement links TRBV29-1 to TRBJ2-2, with 8 bases identical to TRBD2. The J segment lost 6 bases and the V segment lost 6 bases, leaving 0 bases of the junction unmatched. Germline V gives CDR1 SQVTM, CDR2 ANQGSEA. The CDR3 contains 11 residues. CDR3 sequence reads: CSVGGAGELFF. DNA of the CDR3: TGCAGCGTCGGGGGGGCCGGGGAGCTGTTTTTT.

The V call is TRBV20-1, the J call TRBJ2-7; 8 nucleotides align to TRBD2. CDR1 and CDR2 (germline): DFQATT, SNEGSKA (reference sequence). Trimming at V came to 6 bases and at J to 2 bases, leaving 9 bases not matched to a gene. This CDR3 region has 14 residues. CDR3 sequence: CSASTSVNAYEQYF. The DNA for the CDR3 is TGCAGTGCCTCGACTAGCGTAAACGCCTACGAGCAGTACTTC.